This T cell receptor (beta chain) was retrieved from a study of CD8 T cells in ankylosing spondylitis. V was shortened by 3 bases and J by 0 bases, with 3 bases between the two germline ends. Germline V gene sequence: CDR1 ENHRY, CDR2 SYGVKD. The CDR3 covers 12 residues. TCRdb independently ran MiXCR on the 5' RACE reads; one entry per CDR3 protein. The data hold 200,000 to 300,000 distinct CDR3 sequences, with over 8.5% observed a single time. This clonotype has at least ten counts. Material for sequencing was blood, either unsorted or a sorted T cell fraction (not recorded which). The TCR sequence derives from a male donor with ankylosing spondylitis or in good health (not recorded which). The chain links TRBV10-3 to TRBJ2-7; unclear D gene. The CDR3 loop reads CAISENSYEQYF. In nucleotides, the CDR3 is TGTGCCATCAGTGAAAACTCCTACGAGCAGTACTTC.